This is a list of T cell receptor beta chains from one sample in a study of CD8 T cells in ankylosing spondylitis. TCRdb redid the calling of the 5' RACE reads with MiXCR, one entry per CDR3 protein. The data hold more than 250,000 distinct CDR3 sequences, with approximately 10% observed a single time. The sequencing input was blood, either unsorted or a sorted T cell fraction (not recorded which). The receptors were sampled from a female donor with ankylosing spondylitis or in good health (not recorded which). The CDR3 runs from the conserved cysteine through the conserved F or W. A D gene is named only where the DNA matches it firmly. Sizes are listed as how often the clone was seen (once, few, many) or a class if it is expanded.

V,D,size,J,DNA,CDR3
TRBV6-6,.,many,TRBJ1-3,TGTGCCAGCAGTTACGGCAGCTCTGGAAACACCATATATTTT,CASSYGSSGNTIYF
TRBV20-1,.,many,TRBJ1-1,TGCAGTGCTAGAGTGGGGGGTGGAACTGAAGCTTTCTTT,CSARVGGGTEAFF
TRBV12-3/TRBV12-4,TRBD1,many,TRBJ1-3,TGTGCCAGCAGCTGGCAGGGGGACCACGGCGGAAACACCATATATTTT,CASSWQGDHGGNTIYF
TRBV20-1,TRBD2,few,TRBJ2-3,TGCAGTGCTAGAGAAGAAGGCGGGAGCAGGACAGATACGCAGTATTTT,CSAREEGGSRTDTQYF
TRBV5-1,TRBD2,few,TRBJ2-1,TGCGCCAGCAGCTTGGATCCGGGACTAGCGGGATCTGAGCAGTTCTTC,CASSLDPGLAGSEQFF
TRBV5-1,TRBD1,many,TRBJ2-2,TGCGCCAGCAGCTGGACAGGCGCCGGGGAGCTGTTTTTT,CASSWTGAGELFF
TRBV15,.,many,TRBJ2-3,TGTGCCACCAGCAGGACAGCCGGGATTACAGATACGCAGTATTTT,CATSRTAGITDTQYF
TRBV5-1,.,many,TRBJ2-7,TGCGCCAGCAGCCGGACCGGCTCCTACGAGCAGTACTTC,CASSRTGSYEQYF
TRBV5-1,.,few,TRBJ2-1,TGCGCCAGCAGCGGGGCCGGGGGAGATGAGCAGTTCTTC,CASSGAGGDEQFF
TRBV27,.,many,TRBJ2-1,TGTGCCAGCAGTTTAGTTGTAGCGGTCTCCTACAATGAGCAGTTCTTC,CASSLVVAVSYNEQFF